The sequence of this T cell receptor (beta chain) was determined in a study of T cell clusters in autoimmune cytopenias. Germline loops: CDR1 SQVTM, CDR2 ANQGSEA. This CDR3 spans 13 amino acids. TRB amplification used approximately 250 ng of peripheral blood genomic DNA. One tube held mixed TRB-A and TRB-B primer pools for touch-down PCR. TCRdb re-called the multiplex PCR reads; one entry per CDR3 protein, DNA not given. The repertoire table contains about 7,400 distinct CDR3 sequences. The chain carries TRBV29-1 and TRBJ2-7; there is no DNA to check the TCRdb D call of TRBD1. The sequencing sample was made of peripheral blood. The TCR originated in a human donor with an autoimmune cytopenia or autoimmune hepatitis (not recorded which). The CDR3 loop reads CSVARQGAVEQYF.